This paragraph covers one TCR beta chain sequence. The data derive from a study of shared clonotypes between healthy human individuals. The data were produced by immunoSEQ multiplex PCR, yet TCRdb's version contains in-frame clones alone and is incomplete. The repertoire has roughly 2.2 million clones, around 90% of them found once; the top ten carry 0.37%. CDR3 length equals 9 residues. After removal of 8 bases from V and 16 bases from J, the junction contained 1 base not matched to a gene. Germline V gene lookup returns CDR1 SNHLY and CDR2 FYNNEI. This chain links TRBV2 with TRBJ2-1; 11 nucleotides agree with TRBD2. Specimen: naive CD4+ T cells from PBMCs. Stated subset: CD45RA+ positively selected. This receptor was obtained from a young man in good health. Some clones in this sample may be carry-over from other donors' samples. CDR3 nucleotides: TGTGCCAGCGGGACTAGCGGTTTCTTC. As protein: CASGTSGFF.